These T cell receptor beta chains were read from a single sample in a study of blood T cells in healthy people across ages. One entry per CDR3 protein results from TCRdb running MiXCR on the 5' RACE reads. The table includes about 1.5 million distinct CDR3 sequences, about 42% detected once. The sample consisted of blood. The receptor set was obtained from a woman under 30 in good health. CDR3s include the opening cysteine and the closing phenylalanine or tryptophan. The order of the fields is D gene, clone size, J gene, V gene, CDR3 protein, CDR3 DNA. A D gene is named only where the DNA matches it firmly. Not every row has a clone size; where given, it reads once, few, many or a size class.

>TRBD1|.|TRBJ1-1|TRBV10-3
CAISDGTGGPNTEAFF
TGTGCCATCAGTGACGGGACAGGGGGACCGAACACTGAAGCTTTCTTT
>TRBD2|once|TRBJ2-1|TRBV10-2
CASSELRGGLGEQFF
TGCGCCAGCAGTGAGTTGCGGGGGGGCTTGGGTGAGCAGTTCTTC
>.|.|TRBJ1-1|TRBV7-9
CASGGENTEAFF
TGTGCCAGCGGGGGGGAGAACACTGAAGCTTTCTTT
>.|few|TRBJ2-1|TRBV25-1
CASSESETAYNEQFF
TGTGCCAGCAGTGAATCAGAGACAGCATACAATGAGCAGTTCTTC
>.|few|TRBJ2-5|TRBV28
CASNWGTGETQYF
TGTGCCAGCAATTGGGGCACGGGAGAGACCCAGTACTTC
>.|.|TRBJ1-6|TRBV6-6
CASRLTDIDSSPLHF
TGTGCCAGCAGGTTAACAGATATTGATAGCTCACCCCTCCACTTT
>.|.|TRBJ2-7|TRBV4-3
CASSHLPRYEQYF
TGCGCCAGCAGCCATCTCCCCCGCTACGAGCAGTACTTC
>.|.|TRBJ1-1|TRBV2
CATQGSRVGTEAFF
TGTGCCACACAAGGTTCCAGGGTCGGCACTGAAGCTTTCTTT
>TRBD2|few|TRBJ2-5|TRBV5-1
CASSESSGRKETQYF
TGCGCCAGCAGCGAGAGTAGCGGGAGGAAGGAGACCCAGTACTTC
>.|.|TRBJ1-2|TRBV12-3/TRBV12-4
CASSPPKATGYGYTF
TGTGCCAGCAGTCCCCCAAAGGCTACCGGCTATGGCTATACCTTC
>.|few|TRBJ2-1|TRBV6-2/TRBV6-3
CASSYSWHEQFF
TGTGCCAGCAGTTACTCTTGGCATGAGCAGTTCTTC
>.|.|TRBJ1-5|TRBV29-1
CSVGGPNQPQHF
TGCAGCGTGGGGGGGCCGAATCAGCCCCAGCATTTT
>.|.|TRBJ1-2|TRBV10-3
CAISAPPRPYGYTF
TGTGCCATCAGCGCACCTCCCCGTCCCTATGGCTACACCTTC
>TRBD2|few|TRBJ2-5|TRBV28
CASVLGVAGRHQETQYF
TGTGCCAGCGTACTTGGGGTAGCGGGGAGACACCAAGAGACCCAGTACTTC
>.|.|TRBJ1-1|TRBV20-1
CSAPSVNTEAFF
TGCAGTGCTCCGAGCGTGAACACTGAAGCTTTCTTT
>.|few|TRBJ1-6|TRBV25-1
CASSEPRSPLHF
TGTGCCAGCAGTGAACCCCGCTCACCCCTCCACTTT
>.|.|TRBJ2-7|TRBV4-3
CASSQDSQGYEQYF
TGCGCCAGCAGCCAAGATAGCCAGGGCTACGAGCAGTACTTC
>.|few|TRBJ1-5|TRBV12-3/TRBV12-4
CASNQGGGFGNQPQHF
TGTGCCAGCAACCAAGGGGGGGGATTTGGCAATCAGCCCCAGCATTTT
>.|.|TRBJ2-1|TRBV4-3
CASSQDLGLRQFF
TGCGCCAGCAGCCAAGATTTGGGCCTACGGCAGTTCTTC
>.|.|TRBJ1-1|TRBV6-2/TRBV6-3
CASNPTTGPGTEAFF
TGTGCCAGCAACCCTACGACAGGCCCGGGGACTGAAGCTTTCTTT
>.|.|TRBJ2-7|TRBV29-1
CSVGGGPYSYEQYF
TGCAGCGTCGGAGGGGGACCCTACTCCTACGAGCAGTACTTC
>.|few|TRBJ1-2|TRBV12-3/TRBV12-4
CAIKLQGINYGYTF
TGTGCCATCAAACTCCAGGGGATTAACTATGGCTACACCTTC
>TRBD1|.|TRBJ1-2|TRBV6-2/TRBV6-3
CASQQFLGTEGGYTF
TGTGCCAGCCAGCAGTTCCTCGGGACAGAGGGTGGCTACACCTTC